This T cell receptor beta chain appears in the sequencing data of a study of blood T cells in healthy people across ages. The use of a sample-barcoded 5' primer and a J-beta primer mix characterized a second PCR of roughly 6 to 11 cycles. One entry per CDR3 protein results from TCRdb running MiXCR on the 5' RACE reads. The sample records roughly 2 million distinct CDR3 sequences, 49% being singletons. This clonotype was observed a few times. Trimming left V 4 bases short and J 1 base short, with 2 bases between. The length of the CDR3 is 11 residues. Looked up from germline, CDR1 is SQVTM and CDR2 is ANQGSEA.

The sequenced sample consisted of blood. This chain joins TRBV29-1 and TRBJ1-3; no clear D gene. This TCR was sampled from a woman in her forties in good health. This CDR3 is CSVVSGNTIYF. The CDR3 DNA follows: TGCAGCGTTGTATCTGGAAACACCATATATTTT.